The 5 T cell receptor beta chains reported below all come from one sample, sequenced in a study of blood T cells in healthy people across ages. Then a second PCR, running about 6 to 11 cycles, was carried out with a sample-barcoded 5' primer and a J-beta primer mix. TCRdb processed the 5' RACE reads anew with MiXCR; each CDR3 protein has one entry. This sample yields some 1.8 million distinct CDR3 sequences, of which more than 35% are seen a single time; more than 20% belongs to the top ten. Material for sequencing was blood. All receptors derive from a human donor in good health.

The rearrangement joins TRBV5-6 to TRBJ2-7, with D possibly matching TRBD2 (6 bases). CDR3 length: 14 amino acids. CDR1 and CDR2 (germline): SGHDT, YYEEEE. The V and J ends lost 3 bases and 3 bases respectively, with 13 bases between them. The CDR3 DNA follows: TGTGCCAGCAGCTGGGGGGACGGGGACTACGAGCAGTACTTC. Its protein is CASSWGDGDYEQYF.

This clonotype has a handful of counts. The chain is built from TRBV27 and TRBJ1-4; 10 bases fit TRBD1. Trimming cost V 6 bases and J 7 bases; bases outside gene matches: 5. The CDR3 runs to 14 residues. Germline CDR1 and CDR2: MNHEY and SMNVEV (reference sequence). The CDR3 sequence: CASSPDRGPEKLFF. DNA for the CDR3: TGTGCCAGCAGCCCCGACAGGGGGCCTGAAAAACTGTTTTTT. Variable domain in full (rest from reference TRBV27 and TRBJ1-4): EAQVTQNPRYLITVTGKKLTVTCSQNMNHEYMSWYRQDPGLGLRQIYYSMNVEVTDKGDVPEGYKVSRKEKRNFPLILESPSPNQTSLYFCASSPDRGPEKLFFGSGTQLSVL.

This clonotype was found a few times. The chain joins TRBV2 to TRBJ2-3; D is perhaps TRBD2 (7 bases). This CDR3 region has 15 residues. Germline V gene data show CDR1 as SNHLY and CDR2 as FYNNEI. V was clipped by 0 bases and J by 8 bases, with 15 bases between them. CDR3 loop: CASSEARGPFSTQYF. Here the CDR3 DNA reads TGTGCCAGCAGTGAAGCGCGGGGGCCCTTTTCTACGCAGTATTTT.

This clonotype appeared a single time. The chain employs TRBV20-1 and TRBJ2-3; D is perhaps TRBD1 or TRBD2 (5 bases each). Between the trimmed V and J ends, which lost 1 base and 1 base, there was a span of 6 bases. CDR1 and CDR2 from the germline V gene are DFQATT and SNEGSKA (reference sequence). The CDR3 spans 13 residues. The CDR3 DNA reads TGCAGTGCTAGAGTGGGGGGCACAGATACGCAGTATTTT. It translates to CSARVGGTDTQYF.

CDR3 DNA sequence: TGCGCCAGCAGCCAAGAACCCCCAGGGGCGGCGTCCTACAATGAGCAGTTCTTC. It specifies CASSQEPPGAASYNEQFF. This chain joins TRBV4-3 and TRBJ2-1; weak D call: TRBD1 (6 bases). V was shortened by 0 bases and J by 1 base, with 16 bases between the two germline ends. Looked up from germline, CDR1 is LGHNA and CDR2 is YSLEER. The length of the CDR3 is 18 residues.